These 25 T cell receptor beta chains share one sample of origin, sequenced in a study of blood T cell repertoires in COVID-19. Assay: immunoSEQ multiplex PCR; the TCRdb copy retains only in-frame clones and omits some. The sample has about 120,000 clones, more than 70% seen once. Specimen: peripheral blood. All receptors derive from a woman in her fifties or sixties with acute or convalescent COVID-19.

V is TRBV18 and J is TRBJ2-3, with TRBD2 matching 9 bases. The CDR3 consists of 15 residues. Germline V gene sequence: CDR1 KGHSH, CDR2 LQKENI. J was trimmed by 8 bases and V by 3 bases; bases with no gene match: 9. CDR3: CASSPVAGDRVTQYF. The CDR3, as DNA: TGTGCCAGCTCACCGGTAGCGGGAGATCGGGTTACGCAGTATTTT.

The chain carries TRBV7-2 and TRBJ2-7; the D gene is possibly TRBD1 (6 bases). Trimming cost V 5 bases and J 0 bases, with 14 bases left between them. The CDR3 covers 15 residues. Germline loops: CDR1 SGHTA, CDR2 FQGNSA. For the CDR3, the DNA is TGTGCCAGCAGCCCCCGGGAACAGGGCTCCTACGAGCAGTACTTC. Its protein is CASSPREQGSYEQYF. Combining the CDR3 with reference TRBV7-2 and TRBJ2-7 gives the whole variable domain GAGVSQSPSNKVTEKGKDVELRCDPISGHTALYWYRQSLGQGLEFLIYFQGNSAPDKSGLPSDRFSAERTGGSVSTLTIQRTQQEDSAVYLCASSPREQGSYEQYFGPGTRLTVT.

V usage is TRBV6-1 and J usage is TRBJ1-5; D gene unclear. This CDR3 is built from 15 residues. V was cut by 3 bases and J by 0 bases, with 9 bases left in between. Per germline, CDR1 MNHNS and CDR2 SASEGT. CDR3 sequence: CASSETYPSNQPQHF. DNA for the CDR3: TGTGCCAGCAGTGAGACTTACCCTAGCAATCAGCCCCAGCATTTT.

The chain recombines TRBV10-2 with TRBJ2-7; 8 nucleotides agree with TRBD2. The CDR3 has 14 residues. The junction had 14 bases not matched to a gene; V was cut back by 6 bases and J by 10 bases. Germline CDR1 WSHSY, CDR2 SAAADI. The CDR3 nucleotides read TGCGCCAGCAGCTCCGGGACTAGTACTACGAATCAGTACTTC. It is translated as CASSSGTSTTNQYF.

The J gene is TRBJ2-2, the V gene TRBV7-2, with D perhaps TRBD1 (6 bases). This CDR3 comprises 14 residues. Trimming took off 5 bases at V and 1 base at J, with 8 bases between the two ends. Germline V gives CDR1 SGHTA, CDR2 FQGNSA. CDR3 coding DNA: TGTGCCAGCAGCACACAGGGGAACACCGGGGAGCTGTTTTTT. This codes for CASSTQGNTGELFF.

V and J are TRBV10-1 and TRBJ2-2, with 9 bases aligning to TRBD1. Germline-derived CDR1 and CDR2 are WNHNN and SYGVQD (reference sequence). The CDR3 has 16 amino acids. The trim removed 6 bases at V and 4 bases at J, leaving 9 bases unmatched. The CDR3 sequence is CASRETQGAGTGELFF. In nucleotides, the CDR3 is TGCGCCAGCAGGGAAACACAGGGGGCCGGCACCGGGGAGCTGTTTTTT.

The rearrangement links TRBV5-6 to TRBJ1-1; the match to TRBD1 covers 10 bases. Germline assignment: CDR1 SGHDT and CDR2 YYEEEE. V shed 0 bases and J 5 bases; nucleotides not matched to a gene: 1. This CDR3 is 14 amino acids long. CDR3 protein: CASSLGTGGTEAFF. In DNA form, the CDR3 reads TGTGCCAGCAGCTTGGGGACAGGGGGTACTGAAGCTTTCTTT.

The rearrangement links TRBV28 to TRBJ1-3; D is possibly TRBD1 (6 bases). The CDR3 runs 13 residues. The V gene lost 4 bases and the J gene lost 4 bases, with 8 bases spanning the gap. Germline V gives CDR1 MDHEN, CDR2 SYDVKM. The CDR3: CASSSGQGNTIYF. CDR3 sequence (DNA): TGTGCCAGCAGTTCTGGACAGGGAAACACCATATATTTT.

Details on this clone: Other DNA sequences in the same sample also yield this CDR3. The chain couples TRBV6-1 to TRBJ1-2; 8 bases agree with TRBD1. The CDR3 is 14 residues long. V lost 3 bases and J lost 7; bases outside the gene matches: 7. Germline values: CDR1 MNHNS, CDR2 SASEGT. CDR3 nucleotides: TGTGCCAGCAGTGACGTTCAGGGGGCTGTTGGCTACACCTTC. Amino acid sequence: CASSDVQGAVGYTF.

The CDR3: CASNKGGTTDTQYF. As DNA, the CDR3 is TGTGCCAGCAACAAGGGGGGGACCACAGATACGCAGTATTTT. This chain uses TRBV9 with TRBJ2-3; tentative D call: TRBD2 (7 bases). V dropped 6 bases and J dropped 2 bases, with 13 bases sitting between them. CDR1 and CDR2 (germline): SGDLS, YYNGEE. The CDR3 spans 14 residues.

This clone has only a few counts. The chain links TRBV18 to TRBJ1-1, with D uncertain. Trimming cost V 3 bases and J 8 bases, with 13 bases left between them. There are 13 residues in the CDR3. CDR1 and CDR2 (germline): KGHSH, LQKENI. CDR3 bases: TGTGCCAGCTCACCGATCCTCGATCAGGAAGCTTTCTTT. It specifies CASSPILDQEAFF.

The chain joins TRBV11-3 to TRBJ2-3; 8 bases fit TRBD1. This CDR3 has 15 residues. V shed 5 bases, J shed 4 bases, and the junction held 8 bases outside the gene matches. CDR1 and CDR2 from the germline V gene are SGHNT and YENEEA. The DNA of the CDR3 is TGTGCCAGCAGCGGACAGGGACCAATAGCAGATACGCAGTATTTT. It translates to CASSGQGPIADTQYF.

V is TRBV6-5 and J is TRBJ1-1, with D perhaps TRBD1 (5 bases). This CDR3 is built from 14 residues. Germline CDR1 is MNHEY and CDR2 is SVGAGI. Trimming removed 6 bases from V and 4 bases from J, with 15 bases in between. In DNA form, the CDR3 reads TGTGCCAGCAGCGCCGGGGGGTTTGGCACTGAAGCTTTCTTT. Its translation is CASSAGGFGTEAFF.

CDR3 in amino acids: CASSPPLAGTQETQYF. In DNA form, the CDR3 reads TGTGCCAGCTCACCTCCCCTGGCGGGGACCCAAGAGACCCAGTACTTC. The chain has TRBV18 and TRBJ2-5, with D perhaps matching TRBD2 (6 bases). Between the trimmed V and J ends, which lost 3 bases and 1 base, there was a span of 15 bases. The germline V gene has CDR1 KGHSH and CDR2 LQKENI. The CDR3 has 16 amino acids.

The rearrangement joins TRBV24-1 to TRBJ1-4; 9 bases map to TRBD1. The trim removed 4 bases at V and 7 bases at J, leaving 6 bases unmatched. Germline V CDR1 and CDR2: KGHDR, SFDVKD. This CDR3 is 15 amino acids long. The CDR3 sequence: CATSDPGTGPEKLFF. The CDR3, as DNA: TGTGCCACCAGTGACCCCGGGACAGGGCCTGAAAAACTGTTTTTT.

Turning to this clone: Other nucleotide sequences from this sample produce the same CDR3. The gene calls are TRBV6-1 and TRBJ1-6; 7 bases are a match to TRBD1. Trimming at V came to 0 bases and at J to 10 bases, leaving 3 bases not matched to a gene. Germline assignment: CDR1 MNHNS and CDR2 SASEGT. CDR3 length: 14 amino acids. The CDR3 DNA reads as TGTGCCAGCAGTGAAGCCCCAGGGGGATCACCCCTCCACTTT. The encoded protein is CASSEAPGGSPLHF.

DNA for the CDR3: TGTGCCAGCAGCAAAGATAGAGGGAACACCGGGGAGCTGTTTTTT. Translation gives CASSKDRGNTGELFF. This sequence joins TRBV21-1 and TRBJ2-2; the table assigns TRBD2, which was not confirmed against the DNA. TRBV21-1 is noted as a pseudogene. The CDR3 contains 15 residues.

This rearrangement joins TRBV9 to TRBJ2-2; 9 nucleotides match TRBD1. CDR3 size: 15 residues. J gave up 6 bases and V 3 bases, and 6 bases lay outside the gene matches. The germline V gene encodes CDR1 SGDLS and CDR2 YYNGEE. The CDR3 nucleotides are TGTGCCAGCAGCGAACAGGGGGCGCGTGCCGGGGAGCTGTTTTTT. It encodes CASSEQGARAGELFF.

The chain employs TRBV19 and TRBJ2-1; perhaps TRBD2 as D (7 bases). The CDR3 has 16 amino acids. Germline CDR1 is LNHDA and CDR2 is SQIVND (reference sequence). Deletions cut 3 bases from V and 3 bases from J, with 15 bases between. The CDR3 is CASSMVAGANYNEQFF. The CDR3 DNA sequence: TGTGCCAGTAGTATGGTGGCGGGGGCCAACTACAATGAGCAGTTCTTC.

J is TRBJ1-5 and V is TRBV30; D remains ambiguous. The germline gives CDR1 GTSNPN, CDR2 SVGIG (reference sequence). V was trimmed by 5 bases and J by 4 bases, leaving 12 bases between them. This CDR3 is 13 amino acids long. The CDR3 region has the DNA TGTGCCTGGGACCGGGAGGGAAATCAGCCCCAGCATTTT. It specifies CAWDREGNQPQHF.

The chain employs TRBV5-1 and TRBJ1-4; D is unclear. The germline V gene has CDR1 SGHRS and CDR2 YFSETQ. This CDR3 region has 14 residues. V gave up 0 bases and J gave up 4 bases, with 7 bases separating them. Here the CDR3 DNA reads TGCGCCAGCAGCTTGGACAGCCTTAATGAAAAACTGTTTTTT. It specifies CASSLDSLNEKLFF.

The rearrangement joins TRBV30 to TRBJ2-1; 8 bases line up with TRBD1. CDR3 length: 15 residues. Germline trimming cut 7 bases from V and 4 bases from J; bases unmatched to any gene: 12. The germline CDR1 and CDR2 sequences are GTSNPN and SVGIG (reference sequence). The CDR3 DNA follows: TGTGCCTCCTCTACTCCCTGGGACAGGTACAATGAGCAGTTCTTC. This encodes CASSTPWDRYNEQFF. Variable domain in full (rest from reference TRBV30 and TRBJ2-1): SQTIHQWPATLVQPVGSPLSLECTVEGTSNPNLYWYRQAAGRGLQLLFYSVGIGQISSEVPQNLSASRPQDRQFILSSKKLLLSDSGFYLCASSTPWDRYNEQFFGPGTRLTVL.

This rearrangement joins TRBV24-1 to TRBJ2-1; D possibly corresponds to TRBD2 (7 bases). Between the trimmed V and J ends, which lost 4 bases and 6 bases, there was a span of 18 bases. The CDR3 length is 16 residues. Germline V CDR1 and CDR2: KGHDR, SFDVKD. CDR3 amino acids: CATSDRSRGGTNEQFF. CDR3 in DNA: TGTGCCACCAGTGACCGGAGCAGGGGAGGGACCAATGAGCAGTTCTTC.

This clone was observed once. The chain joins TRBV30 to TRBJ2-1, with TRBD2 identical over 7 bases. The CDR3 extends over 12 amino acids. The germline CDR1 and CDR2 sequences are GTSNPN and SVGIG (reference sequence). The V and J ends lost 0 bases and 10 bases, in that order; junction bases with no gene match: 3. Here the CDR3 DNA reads TGTGCCTGGAGTGTACTCGGGAGGGAGCAGTTCTTC. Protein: CAWSVLGREQFF.

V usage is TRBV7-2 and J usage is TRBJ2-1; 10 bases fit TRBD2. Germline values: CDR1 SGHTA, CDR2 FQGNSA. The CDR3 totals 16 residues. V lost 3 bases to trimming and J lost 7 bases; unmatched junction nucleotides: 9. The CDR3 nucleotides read TGTGCCAGCAGCTTTCGAGCGGGAGGGCCGAGGAATGAGCAGTTCTTC. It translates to CASSFRAGGPRNEQFF. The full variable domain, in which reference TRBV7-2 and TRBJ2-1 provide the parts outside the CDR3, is GAGVSQSPSNKVTEKGKDVELRCDPISGHTALYWYRQSLGQGLEFLIYFQGNSAPDKSGLPSDRFSAERTGGSVSTLTIQRTQQEDSAVYLCASSFRAGGPRNEQFFGPGTRLTVL.